This T cell receptor (beta chain) was found in a study of cytomegalovirus exposure and HLA in healthy donors. V gave up 0 bases and J gave up 4 bases, with 10 bases separating them. The V gene's germline CDR1 is GTSNPN and CDR2 SVGIG (reference sequence). CDR3 length: 14 residues. Sequencing was performed with immunoSEQ multiplex PCR; in TCRdb, only in-frame clones are kept and a portion is missing. The sample consists of tens of thousands of clones, about nine tenths of them appearing once. The sample taken for sequencing was PBMCs. This chain links TRBV30 with TRBJ1-3; unclear D gene. The clonotype originates from a man younger than 35 in good health and CMV-seronegative. This chain's CDR3 is CAWSVRGLGNTIYF. Here the CDR3 DNA reads TGTGCCTGGAGTGTGAGAGGGCTCGGAAACACCATATATTTT.